Sequencing of this T cell receptor (beta chain) was carried out in a study of early T cells in non-severe SARS-CoV-2 infection. Study findings and constraints: VDJdb matching, biased toward anti-spike CD8 responses, missed private and CD4 specificities.

TCRdb fed the 5' RACE reads into MiXCR, producing one record per CDR3 protein. Of around 52,000 distinct CDR3 sequences in the sample, approximately 6.2% are singletons; the top ten hold over 3.5%. Germline CDR1 SNHLY, CDR2 FYNNEI. V dropped 0 bases and J dropped 7 bases, with 9 bases sitting between them. The CDR3 totals 14 residues. This clonotype was counted ten times or more. The antigen is not known. The gene calls are TRBV2 and TRBJ1-4, with D perhaps TRBD1 (6 bases). Sequencing was performed on whole blood. The source is an adult who was a healthcare worker with PCR-confirmed SARS-CoV-2 infection or an uninfected control (not recorded which). CDR3 sequence: CASSEAGGREKLFF. The CDR3 DNA follows: TGTGCCAGCAGTGAAGCAGGGGGACGTGAAAAACTGTTTTTT.